This section outlines one TCR beta chain sequence together with its context. What it binds is not known. V was clipped by 5 bases and J by 4 bases; unmatched bases: 7. This CDR3 comprises 14 residues. Germline V gene data show CDR1 as SGHNT and CDR2 as YENEEA. This entry is derived from a study of cytomegalovirus exposure and HLA in healthy donors. Notes on the study in general: TCR beta sequences numbering 15,000 to 20,000 were associated with HLA alleles at 0.05 false discovery rate in a later analysis. As immune exposure information, only CMV serostatus was available. In vitro checks showed that a few CMV-associated chains really do target CMV antigens.

Primers for the PCR totalled 60 Vbeta and 13 Jbeta. Repertoires were generated with immunoSEQ multiplex PCR, while TCRdb's copy carries only in-frame clones and drops some. The sample lists 200,000 to 300,000 clones, roughly 81% occurring once. The sequenced sample was PBMCs. V is TRBV11-3 and J is TRBJ2-5; 7 bases match TRBD1. This TCR was sampled from a woman between 35 and 50 years old in good health and CMV-seropositive. CDR3: CASSARTGIETQYF. The CDR3 DNA follows: TGTGCCAGCAGCGCTCGGACAGGAATAGAGACCCAGTACTTC. Full variable domain (outside the CDR3, taken from reference TRBV11-3 and TRBJ2-5): EAGVVQSPRYKIIEKKQPVAFWCNPISGHNTLYWYLQNLGQGPELLIRYENEEAVDDSQLPKDRFSAERLKGVDSTLKIQPAELGDSAVYLCASSARTGIETQYFGPGTRLLVL.